The 6 T cell receptor beta chains presented below share a single source sample, sequenced in a study of regulatory T cells in long-lasting Graves disease. Documented time point: newly diagnosed GD, antithyroid drugs for less than 3 months. RNA from PBMCs was the source of the TCR library. The TCR beta library used iRepertoire HTBI primers with Arm-PCR amplification of CDR3. TCRdb independently ran MiXCR on the multiplex PCR reads; one entry per CDR3 protein. The repertoire consists of about 560,000 distinct CDR3 sequences, with about 15% occurring once and the leading ten covering about 11%. The same specimen was also included in a second study, on T cells in Graves' hyperthyroidism and ophthalmopathy.

This sample comprised peripheral blood mononuclear cells (PBMCs), obtained at new diagnosis, from a patient treated with antithyroid drugs. The receptors stem from a man younger than 30 with Graves disease.

V and J are TRBV7-9 and TRBJ1-4, with 12 bases aligning to TRBD1. V shed 4 bases, J shed 4 bases, and the junction held 10 bases outside the gene matches. This CDR3 spans 18 amino acids. The germline CDR1 and CDR2 sequences are SEHNR and FQNEAQ (reference sequence). CDR3 nucleotides: TGTGCCAGCAGCTCCGCCGGGACAGGGGGCCTTAATAATGAAAAACTGTTTTTT. Residues: CASSSAGTGGLNNEKLFF.

This chain joins TRBV29-1 and TRBJ1-1; D unclear. The CDR3 has 13 amino acids. Trimming left V 2 bases short and J 0 bases short, with 7 bases between. CDR1 is SQVTM, CDR2 ANQGSEA, per germline. CDR3 amino acids: CSVEWRMNTEAFF. The CDR3 DNA sequence: TGCAGCGTTGAATGGCGGATGAACACTGAAGCTTTCTTT.

At least ten counts were recorded for this clonotype. The chain uses TRBV7-9 and TRBJ2-3; D is ambiguous. The CDR3 is 14 residues long. Trimming took off 2 bases at V and 0 bases at J, with 6 bases between the two ends. Germline loops: CDR1 SEHNR, CDR2 FQNEAQ (reference sequence). The CDR3 coding sequence is TGTGCCAGCAGCTTAATCAGGAGCACAGATACGCAGTATTTT. Translation: CASSLIRSTDTQYF.

This clonotype has more than one count but fewer than ten. CDR3 sequence: CSAPMGGDYGYTF. CDR3 sequence (DNA): TGCAGTGCCCCTATGGGGGGGGACTATGGCTACACCTTC. The rearrangement joins TRBV20-1 to TRBJ1-2; maybe TRBD1 (5 bases). Deletions cut 6 bases from V and 3 bases from J, with 14 bases between. CDR1 and CDR2 from the germline V gene are DFQATT and SNEGSKA (reference sequence). This CDR3 spans 13 amino acids.

V usage is TRBV25-1 and J usage is TRBJ2-1, with D maybe TRBD1 (5 bases). Germline lookup yields CDR1 MGHDK and CDR2 SYGVNS. The CDR3 has 13 amino acids. Deletions cut 4 bases from V and 7 bases from J, with 11 bases between. The CDR3 DNA follows: TGTGCCAGCAGTGTGGGGCTCTGGAATGAGCAGTTCTTC. It specifies CASSVGLWNEQFF.

This clonotype occurred many times. The rearrangement uses TRBV24-1 and TRBJ2-3; 13 bases fit TRBD2. The CDR3 is 17 residues long. V dropped 4 bases and J dropped 1; count of bases not matched to a gene: 4. Germline CDR1 KGHDR, CDR2 SFDVKD. This chain's CDR3 is CATSDPGLAGGTDTQYF. In DNA, the CDR3 is TGTGCCACCAGTGACCCCGGACTAGCGGGAGGCACAGATACGCAGTATTTT.